Shown below are 26 T cell receptor beta chains from a single sample sequenced in a study of T cells in Graves' hyperthyroidism and ophthalmopathy. Amplification yielded TCR beta CDR3 regions, with RNA transcripts as the source. RT-PCR in the first round (using the HTBI primer set) targeted the TCR CDR3. In TCRdb, the multiplex PCR reads were re-called with MiXCR into one record per CDR3 protein. In the table there are about 560,000 distinct CDR3 sequences, about 15% of which are singletons. The specimen sequenced was blood. The receptors here all came from a woman in her forties with Graves' hyperthyroidism.

This clonotype appeared many times. The chain carries TRBV12-3 or TRBV12-4 and TRBJ1-2; 10 nucleotides line up with TRBD1. This CDR3 is built from 14 residues. The J segment lost 7 bases and the V segment lost 1 base, leaving 3 bases of the junction unmatched. Here the CDR3 reads CASSLGGQGFGYTF. DNA of the CDR3: TGTGCCAGCAGTTTAGGGGGACAGGGGTTTGGCTACACCTTC.

This clonotype was seen ten or more times. The chain couples TRBV28 to TRBJ2-3; 7 bases are a match to TRBD2. Germline V gene data show CDR1 as MDHEN and CDR2 as SYDVKM. V shed 5 bases and J 4 bases; nucleotides not matched to a gene: 6. CDR3 length: 14 residues. The CDR3 nucleotides read TGTGCCAGCAGTGGGCGGGAGAAGGCAGATACGCAGTATTTT. It codes for CASSGREKADTQYF. The full variable domain, rest sourced from reference TRBV28 and TRBJ2-3, is DVKVTQSSRYLVKRTGEKVFLECVQDMDHENMFWYRQDPGLGLRLIYFSYDVKMKEKGDIPEGYSVSREKKERFSLILESASTNQTSMYLCASSGREKADTQYFGPGTRLTVL.

The chain recombines TRBV10-2 with TRBJ1-5; 8 bases are shared with TRBD1. With V trimmed by 6 bases and J by 7 bases, 5 bases remained unmatched. Looked up from germline, CDR1 is WSHSY and CDR2 is SAAADI. The CDR3 is made up of 13 amino acids. The CDR3 here is CASSLDRAQPQHF. CDR3 in DNA: TGCGCCAGCAGCCTGGACAGGGCGCAGCCCCAGCATTTT.

This clonotype was seen more than once but under ten times. This rearrangement joins TRBV5-1 to TRBJ2-2; the D gene could be TRBD1 or TRBD2 (6 bases each). CDR1 and CDR2 from the germline V gene are SGHRS and YFSETQ. Between the trimmed V and J ends, which lost 1 base and 5 bases, there was a span of 30 bases. The CDR3 totals 21 residues. This CDR3 is CASSLSGFGPPGGTKTGELFF. The CDR3 coding sequence is TGCGCCAGCAGCTTGTCTGGATTTGGGCCCCCCGGAGGGACAAAAACCGGGGAGCTGTTTTTT.

The chain joins TRBV18 to TRBJ2-3, with D possibly TRBD1 on 6 matching bases. CDR1 is KGHSH and CDR2 is LQKENI in the germline V gene. The CDR3 extends over 16 amino acids. V dropped 4 bases and J dropped 1 base, with 15 bases sitting between them. The CDR3 loop is CASSQMGAGRTDTQYF. In DNA, the CDR3 is TGTGCCAGCTCACAAATGGGGGCGGGCCGCACAGATACGCAGTATTTT.

At least ten counts were recorded for this clonotype. The chain has TRBV29-1 and TRBJ2-7, with 10 positions matching TRBD1. V lost 6 bases to trimming and J lost 3 bases; unmatched junction nucleotides: 5. Germline loops: CDR1 SQVTM, CDR2 ANQGSEA. The CDR3 covers 13 residues. In DNA, the CDR3 is TGCAGCGTGCGACAGGGGGCGCGCTACGAGCAGTACTTC. This codes for CSVRQGARYEQYF.

The rearrangement joins TRBV4-1 to TRBJ2-7; 7 bases are a match to TRBD1. The V gene end was trimmed by 0 bases and the J gene end by 2 bases; junction bases not matched to a gene: 4. The CDR3 has 15 residues. CDR1 MGHRA and CDR2 YSYEKL come from the germline V gene. The CDR3 DNA reads as TGCGCCAGCAGCCAAGAGACAGGGAGACCCTACGAGCAGTACTTC. This gives the protein CASSQETGRPYEQYF.

There are many counts of this clonotype. The chain has TRBV18 and TRBJ1-2, with 9 bases identical to TRBD1. J gave up 6 bases and V 3 bases, and 5 bases lay outside the gene matches. The CDR3 extends over 14 amino acids. From germline, CDR1 is KGHSH and CDR2 LQKENI. The CDR3 loop is CASSPPTGGNGYTF. For the CDR3, the DNA is TGTGCCAGCTCACCTCCGACAGGGGGAAATGGCTACACCTTC.

V is TRBV19 and J is TRBJ1-1; possible D gene TRBD1, 6 bases. The V gene lost 3 bases and the J gene lost 1 base, with 9 bases spanning the gap. This CDR3 comprises 14 residues. Germline CDR1 and CDR2: LNHDA and SQIVND (reference sequence). The CDR3 DNA is TGTGCCAGTAGTATGACAGGTCAGAACACTGAAGCTTTCTTT. Amino acid sequence: CASSMTGQNTEAFF.

The gene calls are TRBV11-2 and TRBJ2-7; 9 bases agree with TRBD2. This CDR3 has 16 residues. V lost 1 base and J lost 3; bases outside the gene matches: 7. The germline gives CDR1 SGHAT, CDR2 FQNNGV. In DNA, the CDR3 is TGTGCCAGCAGCTTAGGTGGGTTTAGCGGGAGCTACGAGCAGTACTTC. Translating it yields CASSLGGFSGSYEQYF.

This clonotype came up once. The chain carries TRBV7-2 and TRBJ1-1; D remains ambiguous. This CDR3 is built from 11 residues. Trimming cost V 3 bases and J 7 bases, with 6 bases left between them. Germline CDR1 SGHTA, CDR2 FQGNSA. The CDR3 loop reads CASSLKNEAFF. The CDR3 DNA follows: TGTGCCAGCAGCTTGAAAAATGAAGCTTTCTTT.

This clonotype was detected only a few times. The chain couples TRBV5-6 to TRBJ2-5, with D possibly being TRBD2 (6 bases). V was trimmed by 4 bases and J by 5 bases, leaving 18 bases between them. The length of the CDR3 is 15 residues. In germline, CDR1 is SGHDT, CDR2 YYEEEE. The CDR3 loop reads CASSPRELPTETQYF. The CDR3 coding sequence is TGTGCCAGCAGCCCGCGGGAACTACCTACCGAGACCCAGTACTTC. Based on the CDR3 plus reference TRBV5-6 and TRBJ2-5, the full variable domain is DAGVTQSPTHLIKTRGQQVTLRCSPKSGHDTVSWYQQALGQGPQFIFQYYEEEERQRGNFPDRFSGHQFPNYSSELNVNALLLGDSALYLCASSPRELPTETQYFGPGTRLLVL.

This clonotype showed up many times. The V gene is TRBV20-1, the J gene TRBJ1-4; 8 bases match TRBD1. There are 13 residues in the CDR3. The junction had 3 bases not matched to a gene; V was cut back by 6 bases and J by 3 bases. Germline assignment: CDR1 DFQATT and CDR2 SNEGSKA (reference sequence). The CDR3 loop is CSAATGANEKLFF. CDR3 bases: TGCAGTGCCGCGACAGGGGCTAATGAAAAACTGTTTTTT.

This clonotype has ten or more counts. The gene calls are TRBV6-1 and TRBJ1-2; 9 bases align to TRBD1. The junction had 6 bases not matched to a gene; V was cut back by 5 bases and J by 2 bases. From germline, CDR1 is MNHNS and CDR2 SASEGT. This CDR3 contains 15 residues. CDR3 amino acids: CASSTRQGVNYGYTF. CDR3 bases: TGTGCCAGCAGTACGCGACAGGGGGTAAACTATGGCTACACCTTC.

This clonotype was recorded at least ten times. The chain uses TRBV12-3 or TRBV12-4 and TRBJ1-1; 11 positions match TRBD1. The V and J ends lost 6 bases and 3 bases, in that order; junction bases with no gene match: 6. The CDR3 covers 15 residues. The CDR3 sequence: CASSHRDRGYTEAFF. The CDR3 region has the DNA TGTGCCAGCAGCCACCGGGACAGGGGGTACACTGAAGCTTTCTTT.

This clonotype was seen repeatedly, ten times or more. The chain uses TRBV11-2 and TRBJ2-7; 9 bases map to TRBD1. V lost 4 bases to trimming and J lost 6 bases; unmatched junction nucleotides: 4. The CDR3 consists of 13 residues. In germline, CDR1 is SGHAT, CDR2 FQNNGV. The CDR3 DNA reads as TGTGCCAGCAGCTCGGACAGGGGCAGCGAGCAGTACTTC. This sequence encodes CASSSDRGSEQYF.

This clonotype came up many times. The V gene is TRBV19, the J gene TRBJ2-7, with D perhaps TRBD1 (6 bases). Germline CDR1 and CDR2: LNHDA and SQIVND (reference sequence). CDR3 length equals 13 residues. Trimming took off 9 bases at V and 4 bases at J, with 16 bases between the two ends. The CDR3 DNA is TGTGCCAGCAGCCCCCGGCAGGGGTACGAGCAGTACTTC. The encoded protein is CASSPRQGYEQYF.

This clonotype was counted many times. J is TRBJ2-5 and V is TRBV28, with TRBD1 matching over 7 bases. From germline, CDR1 is MDHEN and CDR2 SYDVKM. This CDR3 is 15 amino acids long. J gave up 1 base and V 3 bases, and 5 bases lay outside the gene matches. Here the CDR3 reads CASSFQGERQETQYF. In nucleotides, the CDR3 is TGTGCCAGCAGTTTTCAGGGGGAACGCCAAGAGACCCAGTACTTC.

A word on this clonotype: Because the CDR3 is missing its conserved closing phenylalanine or tryptophan, this is likely a read error. J is TRBJ2-1 and V is TRBV5-8, with 9 positions matching TRBD2. Germline lookup yields CDR1 SGHTS and CDR2 YDEGEE. The CDR3 loop spans 16 amino acids. Written as DNA, the CDR3 is TGCGCCAGCAGCTTAGATAGCGGGAGCTCCTACAATGAGCAGTTCCTC. This codes for CASSLDSGSSYNEQFL.

Ten or more counts support this clonotype. DNA for the CDR3: TGTGCCAGCAGTTTTTCGACTAACCAACAGGGGGCCCAGAGGACTGAAGCTTTCTTT. Protein sequence: CASSFSTNQQGAQRTEAFF. The chain couples TRBV28 to TRBJ1-1, with TRBD1 matching over 9 bases. CDR3 size: 19 residues. Germline V gene lookup returns CDR1 MDHEN and CDR2 SYDVKM. The J segment lost 5 bases and the V segment lost 3 bases, leaving 19 bases of the junction unmatched.

The sample holds many counts of this clonotype. The genes are TRBV18 and TRBJ2-7; no clear D gene. The CDR3 extends over 15 amino acids. The germline gives CDR1 KGHSH, CDR2 LQKENI. The ends were cut back, 3 bases at V and 0 bases at J, with 12 bases in the middle. CDR3 residues: CASSPPGRPSYEQYF. The CDR3 DNA sequence: TGTGCCAGCTCACCTCCCGGCAGGCCCTCCTACGAGCAGTACTTC.

This clonotype has at least ten counts. The chain carries TRBV6-1 and TRBJ2-7; 7 bases fit TRBD1. Trimming cost V 0 bases and J 1 base; bases outside gene matches: 3. CDR3 length: 15 residues. Germline V gene sequence: CDR1 MNHNS, CDR2 SASEGT. In DNA form, the CDR3 reads TGTGCCAGCAGTGAAGCAACAGGGGCATCCTACGAGCAGTACTTC. This sequence encodes CASSEATGASYEQYF.

This chain connects TRBV29-1 to TRBJ1-2, with 7 positions matching TRBD1. The V gene's germline CDR1 is SQVTM and CDR2 ANQGSEA. The V and J ends lost 7 bases and 4 bases, in that order; junction bases with no gene match: 12. The CDR3 extends over 14 amino acids. In nucleotides, the CDR3 is TGCAGCGCGGATACATACACAGGGGCCTATGGCTACACCTTC. Encoded protein: CSADTYTGAYGYTF.

This clonotype has ten or more counts. The chain uses TRBV2 and TRBJ1-1; D remains unclear. CDR3 length: 13 residues. V shed 2 bases and J shed 4 bases, with 8 bases lying between them. From germline, CDR1 is SNHLY and CDR2 FYNNEI. The CDR3 region has the DNA TGTGCCAGCAGTGAACGGGCTGGCACTGAAGCTTTCTTT. This encodes CASSERAGTEAFF.

This rearrangement joins TRBV10-2 to TRBJ2-7; either TRBD1 or TRBD2 may supply D (5 bases each). The ends were cut back, 8 bases at V and 4 bases at J, with 18 bases in the middle. CDR1 WSHSY and CDR2 SAAADI come from the germline V gene. The CDR3 runs to 14 residues. CDR3 bases: TGCGCCAGCGGGGGAACGGGGCTAACTTACGAGCAGTACTTC. Protein: CASGGTGLTYEQYF.

This clonotype has only a few counts. This chain uses TRBV7-2 with TRBJ1-6; possibly TRBD1 for D (6 bases). V lost 4 bases, J lost 13 bases, and 20 bases lay in between. The CDR3 extends over 15 amino acids. Germline CDR1 reads SGHTA; CDR2 reads FQGNSA. CDR3 nucleotides: TGTGCCAGCAGCTCTGGCAGGGGTGCGAGTGGCCCCCTCCACTTT. It yields the protein CASSSGRGASGPLHF.